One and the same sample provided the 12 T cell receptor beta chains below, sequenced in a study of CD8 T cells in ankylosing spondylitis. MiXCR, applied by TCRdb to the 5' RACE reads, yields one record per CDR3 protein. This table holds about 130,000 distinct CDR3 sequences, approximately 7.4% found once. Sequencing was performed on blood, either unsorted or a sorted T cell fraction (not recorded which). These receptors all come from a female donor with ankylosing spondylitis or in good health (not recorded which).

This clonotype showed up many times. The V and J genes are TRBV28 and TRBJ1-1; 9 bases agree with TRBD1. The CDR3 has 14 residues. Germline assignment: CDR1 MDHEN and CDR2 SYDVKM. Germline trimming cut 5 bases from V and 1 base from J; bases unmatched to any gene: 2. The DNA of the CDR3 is TGTGCCAGCAGTGGGGGACAGGGGAACACTGAAGCTTTCTTT. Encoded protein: CASSGGQGNTEAFF.

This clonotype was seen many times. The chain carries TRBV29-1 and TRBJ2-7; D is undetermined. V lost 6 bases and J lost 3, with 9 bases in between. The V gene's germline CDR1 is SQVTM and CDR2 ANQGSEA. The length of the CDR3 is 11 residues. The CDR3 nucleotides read TGCAGCGTGTACGGTGGCTACGAGCAGTACTTC. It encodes CSVYGGYEQYF.

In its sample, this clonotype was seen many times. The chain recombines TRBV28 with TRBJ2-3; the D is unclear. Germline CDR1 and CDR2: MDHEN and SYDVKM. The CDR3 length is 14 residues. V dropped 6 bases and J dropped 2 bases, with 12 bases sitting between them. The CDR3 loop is CASSPEWATDTQYF. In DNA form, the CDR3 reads TGTGCCAGCAGCCCGGAGTGGGCCACAGATACGCAGTATTTT.

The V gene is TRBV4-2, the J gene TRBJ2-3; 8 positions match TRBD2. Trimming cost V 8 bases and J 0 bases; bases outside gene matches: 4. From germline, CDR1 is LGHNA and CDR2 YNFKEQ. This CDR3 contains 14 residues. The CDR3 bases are TGTGCCAGCGTGCGGGGGGTGAGCACAGATACGCAGTATTTT. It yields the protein CASVRGVSTDTQYF.

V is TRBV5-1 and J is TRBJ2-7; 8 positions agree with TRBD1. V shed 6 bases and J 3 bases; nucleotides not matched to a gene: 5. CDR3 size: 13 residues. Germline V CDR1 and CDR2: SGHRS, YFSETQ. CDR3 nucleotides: TGCGCCAGCAAAGTGGGACAGGACTACGAGCAGTACTTC. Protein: CASKVGQDYEQYF.

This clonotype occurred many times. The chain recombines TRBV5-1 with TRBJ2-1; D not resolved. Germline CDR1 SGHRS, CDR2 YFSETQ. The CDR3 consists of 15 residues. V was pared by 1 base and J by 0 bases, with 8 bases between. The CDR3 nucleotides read TGCGCCAGCAGCTTGTCTTCCTTCTCCTACAATGAGCAGTTCTTC. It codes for CASSLSSFSYNEQFF.

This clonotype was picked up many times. Here the CDR3 DNA reads TGTGCCACCCTGAGGGAGCATCCCACCTACGAGCAGTACTTC. Protein: CATLREHPTYEQYF. The V and J genes are TRBV7-9 and TRBJ2-7; a weak D match, TRBD2 (5 bases). This CDR3 is 14 amino acids long. Germline-derived CDR1 and CDR2 are SEHNR and FQNEAQ (reference sequence). The V gene lost 10 bases and the J gene lost 2 bases, with 18 bases spanning the gap.

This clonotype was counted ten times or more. The CDR3 DNA is TGCGCCAGCAGCTTGGGGTTGGCCGGCAGCACAGATACGCAGTATTTT. Residues: CASSLGLAGSTDTQYF. The gene calls are TRBV5-1 and TRBJ2-3; D not resolved. Per the germline V gene, CDR1 is SGHRS and CDR2 is YFSETQ. V was pared by 0 bases and J by 0 bases, with 11 bases between. The CDR3 runs 16 residues.

CDR3 region: CASSEARLNTGELFF. CDR3 nucleotide sequence: TGTGCCAGCAGTGAAGCGCGGCTCAACACCGGGGAGCTGTTTTTT. J is TRBJ2-2 and V is TRBV6-1; the D is unclear. The CDR3 is made up of 15 amino acids. Germline values: CDR1 MNHNS, CDR2 SASEGT. The germline V and J ends were trimmed by 0 bases and 2 bases, with 7 bases remaining between them.

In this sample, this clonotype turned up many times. CDR3 in amino acids: CASRGGAHNEQFF. The CDR3 DNA reads as TGTGCCAGCAGGGGGGGGGCCCACAATGAGCAGTTCTTC. The V call is TRBV6-2 or TRBV6-3, the J call TRBJ2-1, with TRBD2 as a possible D gene (7 bases). The CDR3 sequence is 13 residues long. The V end was cut by 6 bases, the J end by 5 bases, with 11 bases between. The germline CDR1 and CDR2 sequences are MNHEY and SVGEGT.

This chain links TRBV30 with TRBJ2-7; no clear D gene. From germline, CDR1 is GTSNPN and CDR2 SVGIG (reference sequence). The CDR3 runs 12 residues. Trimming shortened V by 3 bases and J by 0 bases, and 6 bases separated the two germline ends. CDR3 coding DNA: TGTGCCTGGAGCGAATTCTCCTACGAGCAGTACTTC. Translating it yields CAWSEFSYEQYF.

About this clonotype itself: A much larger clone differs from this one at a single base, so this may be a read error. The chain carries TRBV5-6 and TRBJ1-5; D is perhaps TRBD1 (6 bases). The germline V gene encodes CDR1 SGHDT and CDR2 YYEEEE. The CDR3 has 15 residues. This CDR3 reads CASSFGGKSNLPQHF. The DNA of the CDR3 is TGTGCCAGCAGCTTTGGGGGCAAAAGCAATCTGCCCCAGCATTTT.